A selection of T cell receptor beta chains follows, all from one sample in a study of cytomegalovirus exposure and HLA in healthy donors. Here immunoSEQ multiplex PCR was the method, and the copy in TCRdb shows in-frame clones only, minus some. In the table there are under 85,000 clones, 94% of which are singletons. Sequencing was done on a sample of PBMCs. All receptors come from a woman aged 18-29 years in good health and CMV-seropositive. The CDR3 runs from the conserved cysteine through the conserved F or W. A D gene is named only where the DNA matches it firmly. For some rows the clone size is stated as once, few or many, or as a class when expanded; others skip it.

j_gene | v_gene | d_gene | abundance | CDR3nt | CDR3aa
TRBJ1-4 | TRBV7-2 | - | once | TGTGCCAGCAGCTTAAGAGGGTTAGGGGAAAAACTGTTTTTT | CASSLRGLGEKLFF
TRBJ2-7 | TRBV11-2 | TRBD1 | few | TGTGCCAGCAGCCCTATCCACCGGGACAGGGGAACATTGTCCTACGAGCAGTACTTC | CASSPIHRDRGTLSYEQYF
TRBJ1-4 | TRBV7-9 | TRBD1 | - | TGTGCCAGCAGCTGGGGACAGGGGGCTGAAAAACTGTTTTTT | CASSWGQGAEKLFF
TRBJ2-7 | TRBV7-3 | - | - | TGTGCCAGCAGCTTAAACGAGGAGCAGTACTTC | CASSLNEEQYF
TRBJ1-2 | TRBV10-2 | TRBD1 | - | TGCGCCAGCAGCGAAGGACGTACAGGGGGCGGCTACACCTTC | CASSEGRTGGGYTF
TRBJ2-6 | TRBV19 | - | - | TGTGCCAGTAGTGGGGCAGGGATCTCTGGGGCCAACGTCCTGACTTTC | CASSGAGISGANVLTF
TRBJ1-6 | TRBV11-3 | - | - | TGTGCCAGCTCGTCGGGACACAATAATTCACCCCTCCACTTT | CASSSGHNNSPLHF
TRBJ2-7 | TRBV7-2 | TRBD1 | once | TGTGCCAGCAGCTCAACCGCCGGGACAGACTCCTACGAGCAGTACTTC | CASSSTAGTDSYEQYF
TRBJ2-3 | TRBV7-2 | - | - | TGTGCCAGCGGCGGTAGCCCAGATACGCAGTATTTT | CASGGSPDTQYF
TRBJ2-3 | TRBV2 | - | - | TGTGCCAGCAGGGAACGTGGGGGCAGCACAGATACGCAGTATTTT | CASRERGGSTDTQYF
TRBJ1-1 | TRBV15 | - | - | TGTGCCACCAGCCAGGGGCGGGCCACTGAAGCTTTCTTT | CATSQGRATEAFF
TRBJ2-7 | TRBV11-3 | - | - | TGTGCCAGCAGCTTAAGGGGCGGCTCCTACGAGCAGTACTTC | CASSLRGGSYEQYF
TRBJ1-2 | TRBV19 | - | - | TGTGCCAGTAGTATGTGGTCGGAGGAGACCAGTGGCTACACCTTC | CASSMWSEETSGYTF
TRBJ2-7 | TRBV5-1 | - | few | TGCGCCAGCAGTCAGTCACAGGGACGTTCCTACGAGCAGTACTTC | CASSQSQGRSYEQYF
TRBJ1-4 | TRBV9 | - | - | TGTGCCAGCAGCGTAGGGGGAGGAGTAAATGAAAAACTGTTTTTT | CASSVGGGVNEKLFF
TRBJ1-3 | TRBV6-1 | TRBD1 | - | TGTGCCAGCACCGTCGACAGGGATCCTGGAAACACCATATATTTT | CASTVDRDPGNTIYF
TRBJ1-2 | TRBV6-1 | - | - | TGTGCCAGCAGAGGGGGATATGGCTACACCTTC | CASRGGYGYTF